This T cell receptor beta chain was sequenced during a study of shared clonotypes between healthy human individuals. CDR1 and CDR2 from the germline V gene are LGHNA and YSLEER. The CDR3 has 14 residues. V lost 4 bases and J lost 5, with 15 bases in between. The assay used deep level. Only in-frame clones appear in the TCRdb table, and some are missing; sequencing was by immunoSEQ multiplex PCR. Among about 2.3 million clones listed, under 95% were seen once. For this clone: Its antigen is still unknown.

Findings and caveats of the study: Several donors held approximately 5% of naive CD4 clonotypes in common.

This chain connects TRBV4-3 to TRBJ2-7; TRBD2 is a possible D gene (5 bases). The receptor was derived from a man aged 18-30 years in good health. Some clones in this sample may be carry-over from other donors' samples. Sequencing was done on a sample of naive CD4+ T cells from PBMCs. Subset: CD45RA+ positively selected. The CDR3 reads CASSLSRAGDEQYF. For the CDR3, the DNA is TGCGCCAGCAGCCTCTCGAGGGCTGGGGACGAGCAGTACTTC.